These 27 T cell receptor beta chains share one sample of origin, sequenced in a study of T-cell reconstitution after alpha-beta-depleted transplantation in children. Preparing the TCRbeta library involved the use of unique molecular identifiers. Using its own MiXCR run on the PCR reads, TCRdb lists one record per CDR3 protein. The data contain hundreds of thousands of distinct CDR3 sequences, roughly 17% of them singletons. This specimen consisted of PBMCs from the stem cell graft donor, obtained from the stem cell graft. The source is a human donor who donated a stem cell graft to a child with acute myeloid leukemia.

The chain couples TRBV7-3 to TRBJ2-1; 9 bases match TRBD2. This CDR3 spans 15 amino acids. J lost 5 bases, V lost 0 bases, and 2 bases had no gene match. Germline values: CDR1 SGHTA, CDR2 FQGTGA. The CDR3 region has the DNA TGTGCCAGCAGCTTAACGGCGGGGGGGAACAATGAGCAGTTCTTC. Protein product: CASSLTAGGNNEQFF.

At least ten counts were recorded for this clonotype. V usage is TRBV9 and J usage is TRBJ2-5; TRBD1 is a possible D gene (6 bases). V was clipped by 3 bases and J by 2 bases, with 8 bases between them. This CDR3 comprises 13 residues. The germline gives CDR1 SGDLS, CDR2 YYNGEE. Here the CDR3 DNA reads TGTGCCAGCAGCGACGACAGGCAAGAGACCCAGTACTTC. This encodes CASSDDRQETQYF.

This clonotype was observed a handful of times. This chain joins TRBV9 and TRBJ2-1, with D maybe TRBD1 (6 bases). Germline V gene data show CDR1 as SGDLS and CDR2 as YYNGEE. CDR3 length equals 18 residues. The V gene lost 0 bases and the J gene lost 7 bases, with 23 bases spanning the gap. The CDR3 bases are TGTGCCAGCAGCGTAGGTGTGAGACAGCTGGGGGCATGGAATGAGCAGTTCTTC. Protein product: CASSVGVRQLGAWNEQFF.

This clonotype was counted at least ten times. The chain couples TRBV2 to TRBJ2-2, with a tentative D call TRBD1 (6 bases). The germline V gene has CDR1 SNHLY and CDR2 FYNNEI. This CDR3 is 15 amino acids long. The ends were cut back, 6 bases at V and 2 bases at J, with 13 bases in the middle. Here the CDR3 DNA reads TGTGCCAGCAGCGCCATCAGGGGTAACACCGGGGAGCTGTTTTTT. The encoded protein is CASSAIRGNTGELFF.

Many counts were recorded for this clonotype. V is TRBV9 and J is TRBJ2-5, with D perhaps matching TRBD2 (7 bases). Germline V CDR1 and CDR2: SGDLS, YYNGEE. CDR3 length: 15 amino acids. V lost 3 bases and J 4 bases, leaving 16 bases between the germline ends. CDR3 DNA: TGTGCCAGCAGCGCGAGGGGGGGTTTTGGAGAGACCCAGTACTTC. Translated: CASSARGGFGETQYF. The variable domain in full, completed from reference TRBV9 and TRBJ2-5, reads DSGVTQTPKHLITATGQRVTLRCSPRSGDLSVYWYQQSLDQGLQFLIQYYNGEERAKGNILERFSAQQFPDLHSELNLSSLELGDSALYFCASSARGGFGETQYFGPGTRLLVL.

This clonotype showed up just a few times. The chain carries TRBV7-9 and TRBJ2-7; 9 nucleotides line up with TRBD1. This CDR3 spans 16 amino acids. The germline V gene has CDR1 SEHNR and CDR2 FQNEAQ (reference sequence). V lost 1 base and J lost 2; bases outside the gene matches: 6. CDR3 sequence: CASSLGGTGHTYEQYF. The DNA of the CDR3 is TGTGCCAGCAGCTTAGGAGGGACAGGGCACACCTACGAGCAGTACTTC.

This clonotype was seen many times. This chain joins TRBV15 and TRBJ2-7, with 9 bases lining up with TRBD1. The V segment lost 4 bases and the J segment 4 bases; nucleotides outside the gene matches: 8. Germline V lookup: CDR1 LNHNV, CDR2 YYDKDF (reference sequence). CDR3 length equals 15 residues. The CDR3: CATSTRDREGYEQYF. DNA of the CDR3: TGTGCCACCAGCACTCGGGACAGGGAAGGATACGAGCAGTACTTC.

The chain links TRBV15 to TRBJ1-1; no clear D gene. V gave up 1 base and J gave up 6 bases, with 9 bases separating them. This CDR3 has 13 amino acids. The germline CDR1 and CDR2 sequences are LNHNV and YYDKDF (reference sequence). The CDR3 protein is CATSRVLLSEAFF. In nucleotides, the CDR3 is TGTGCCACCAGCAGAGTTTTACTATCTGAAGCTTTCTTT.

There are a few counts of this clonotype. The DNA of the CDR3 is TGTGCCACCAGGCGTCCCCGGAACACTGAAGCTTTCTTT. Its translation is CATRRPRNTEAFF. V and J are TRBV12-3 or TRBV12-4 and TRBJ1-1; D gene ambiguous. Trimming took off 10 bases at V and 1 base at J, with 13 bases between the two ends. The CDR3 sequence is 13 residues long.

This chain links TRBV20-1 with TRBJ2-6, with D tentatively TRBD2 (5 bases). Germline V lookup: CDR1 DFQATT, CDR2 SNEGSKA (reference sequence). The CDR3 totals 17 residues. Trimming removed 0 bases from V and 0 bases from J, with 12 bases in between. The CDR3: CSARDNRLSSGANVLTF. The CDR3 DNA is TGCAGTGCTAGAGATAACAGACTAAGCTCTGGGGCCAACGTCCTGACTTTC.

In regard to this clonotype: A single base separates this from a much larger clone, so it may be a read error. The genes are TRBV20-1 and TRBJ2-5, with TRBD2 matching 11 bases. The length of the CDR3 is 15 residues. Germline V lookup: CDR1 DFQATT, CDR2 SNEGSKA (reference sequence). The CDR3 loop is CSAGYSGGAEEPQYF. In DNA, the CDR3 is TGCAGTGCTGGTTATAGCGGGGGGGCGGAAGAGCCCCAGTACTTC.

The DNA of the CDR3 is TGTGCCAGCAGCGTCGGGGGCCTGCAAGAGACCCAGTACTTC. Encoded protein: CASSVGGLQETQYF. V and J are TRBV9 and TRBJ2-5; perhaps D is TRBD1 or TRBD2 (6 bases each). Germline CDR1 and CDR2: SGDLS and YYNGEE. Trimming removed 2 bases from V and 2 bases from J, with 10 bases in between. The CDR3 loop spans 14 amino acids.

Remarks on this clonotype: An end of the junction does not agree with germline; a read error may underlie this. V gene TRBV2 combines with J gene TRBJ2-2; 12 bases match TRBD2. This CDR3 comprises 18 residues. In germline, CDR1 is SNHLY, CDR2 FYNNEI. CDR3 protein: CACSPRTSGATRTGELFF. CDR3 nucleotide sequence: TGTGCCTGCAGTCCCCGGACTAGCGGGGCCACGAGGACCGGGGAGCTGTTTTTT.

This chain links TRBV5-1 with TRBJ2-2, with a weak D call TRBD1 (6 bases). V shed 3 bases and J shed 0 bases, with 12 bases lying between them. Germline V CDR1 and CDR2: SGHRS, YFSETQ. There are 16 residues in the CDR3. For the CDR3, the DNA is TGCGCCAGCAGCTGGGCGACAGGAACGAACACCGGGGAGCTGTTTTTT. Amino acids: CASSWATGTNTGELFF.

CDR3 amino acids: CETGKDNQPQHF. Here the CDR3 DNA reads TGTGAGACAGGGAAGGACAATCAGCCCCAGCATTTT. The V gene is TRBV15, the J gene TRBJ1-5; 7 bases are a match to TRBD1. There are 12 residues in the CDR3. Per germline, CDR1 LNHNV and CDR2 YYDKDF (reference sequence).

This clonotype has at least ten counts. The chain has TRBV7-6 and TRBJ2-7, with 9 positions matching TRBD2. This CDR3 has 15 amino acids. Trimming took 5 bases from V and 0 from J; bases not matched to a gene: 5. Germline assignment: CDR1 SGHVS and CDR2 FNYEAQ. The CDR3 nucleotides are TGTGCCAGCAGCCCCCAAGCGGGGGGCTCCTACGAGCAGTACTTC. Translating it yields CASSPQAGGSYEQYF.

This clonotype was observed at least ten times. The chain uses TRBV20-1 and TRBJ1-4; D is ambiguous. CDR3 length: 12 amino acids. Germline V gene lookup returns CDR1 DFQATT and CDR2 SNEGSKA (reference sequence). The CDR3 reads CRRAGLREKLFF. The CDR3 DNA follows: TGCAGGCGCGCGGGTCTGAGGGAAAAACTGTTTTTT.

This chain uses TRBV20-1 with TRBJ2-2; D is undetermined. V lost 0 bases, J lost 0 bases, and 11 bases lay in between. The germline V gene encodes CDR1 DFQATT and CDR2 SNEGSKA (reference sequence). The CDR3 is 16 residues long. The CDR3 sequence is CSARDFRAANTGELFF. The DNA of the CDR3 is TGCAGTGCTAGAGACTTCCGCGCTGCGAACACCGGGGAGCTGTTTTTT.

The gene calls are TRBV12-3 or TRBV12-4 and TRBJ1-5; the match to TRBD1 covers 9 bases. The V segment lost 7 bases and the J segment 3 bases; nucleotides outside the gene matches: 7. This CDR3 is 15 amino acids long. This CDR3 is CASTLGQGSNQPQHF. The CDR3 DNA reads TGTGCCAGCACCTTGGGACAGGGTTCCAATCAGCCCCAGCATTTT.

This clonotype showed up just a few times. The chain employs TRBV5-1 and TRBJ2-3, with 10 nucleotides matching TRBD1. V trimming: 4 bases; J trimming: 6 bases; junction bases outside the gene matches: 8. Germline loops: CDR1 SGHRS, CDR2 YFSETQ. This CDR3 region has 15 residues. CDR3 loop: CASSTGQGSGDTQYF. DNA of the CDR3: TGCGCCAGCAGCACGGGACAGGGGTCGGGGGATACGCAGTATTTT.

The chain joins TRBV15 to TRBJ2-3; 10 bases fit TRBD2. Unmatched junction bases numbered 5, after V lost 2 bases and J lost 6 bases. Germline CDR1 LNHNV, CDR2 YYDKDF (reference sequence). This CDR3 is built from 15 residues. CDR3 sequence reads: CATSRTSGVGDTQYF. The DNA for the CDR3 is TGTGCCACCAGCAGAACTAGCGGGGTAGGGGATACGCAGTATTTT.

This clonotype has ten or more counts. The rearrangement uses TRBV6-2 or TRBV6-3 and TRBJ2-5; the D call may be TRBD1 or TRBD2 (5 bases each). CDR3 length: 15 residues. Trimming took off 9 bases at V and 3 bases at J, with 20 bases between the two ends. From germline, CDR1 is MNHEY and CDR2 SVGEGT. The CDR3 here is CARPVRRGAKETQYF. In nucleotides, the CDR3 is TGTGCCAGACCCGTCCGAAGAGGGGCGAAAGAGACCCAGTACTTC.

J is TRBJ2-7 and V is TRBV6-1; D is undetermined. The CDR3 consists of 12 residues. Per germline, CDR1 MNHNS and CDR2 SASEGT. V dropped 0 bases and J dropped 7 bases, with 7 bases sitting between them. CDR3 nucleotide sequence: TGTGCCAGCAGTGAAGCGTCGTGGGAGCAGTACGTC. It is translated as CASSEASWEQYV.

The chain recombines TRBV6-2 or TRBV6-3 with TRBJ2-3; tentatively, D is TRBD2 (6 bases). Trimming took off 6 bases at V and 0 bases at J, with 22 bases between the two ends. Germline V lookup: CDR1 MNHEY, CDR2 SVGEGT. The CDR3 length is 18 residues. CDR3 protein: CASSRKPSLAPSTDTQYF. The CDR3 bases are TGTGCCAGCAGCCGTAAACCCTCCCTAGCGCCGAGCACAGATACGCAGTATTTT.

This clonotype was found a few times. The chain employs TRBV12-3 or TRBV12-4 and TRBJ2-3, with D possibly being TRBD1 or TRBD2 (5 bases each). This CDR3 spans 19 amino acids. V dropped 1 base and J dropped 6 bases, with 26 bases sitting between them. The CDR3, as DNA: TGTGCCAGCAGTTTAGAATTAGGGGACCTCCGTGGCCTATTGGATACGCAGTATTTT. Translation gives CASSLELGDLRGLLDTQYF.

The rearrangement joins TRBV12-3 or TRBV12-4 to TRBJ2-6; no definite D call. The CDR3 spans 15 residues. V dropped 3 bases and J dropped 0 bases, with 6 bases sitting between them. This CDR3 is CASSLEHSGANVLTF. Here the CDR3 DNA reads TGTGCCAGCAGTTTGGAACACTCTGGGGCCAACGTCCTGACTTTC.

This clonotype was detected only a few times. This chain links TRBV9 with TRBJ1-6; TRBD1 agrees at 7 bases. V shed 3 bases, J shed 10 bases, and the junction held 7 bases outside the gene matches. Looked up from germline, CDR1 is SGDLS and CDR2 is YYNGEE. The CDR3 covers 14 residues. In DNA form, the CDR3 reads TGTGCCAGCAGCGGGAGACAGGGCAGCTCACCCCTCCACTTT. It specifies CASSGRQGSSPLHF.